Presented here are 10 T cell receptor beta chains from one specimen sequenced in a study of blood T cell repertoires in COVID-19. This table comes from immunoSEQ multiplex PCR, and its TCRdb copy is limited to in-frame clones, with some not included. The sample has about 200,000 clones, 80% to 90% seen once; the top ten hold over 4.5%. Sequencing input: peripheral blood. These receptor sequences come from an elderly man with acute or convalescent COVID-19.

This chain uses TRBV7-2 with TRBJ1-5, with D hard to call. This CDR3 contains 14 residues. The germline V and J ends were trimmed by 5 bases and 3 bases, with 11 bases remaining between them. Germline V gene sequence: CDR1 SGHTA, CDR2 FQGNSA. The CDR3 sequence is CASSGRAINQPQHF. CDR3 nucleotides: TGTGCCAGCAGCGGGAGGGCAATCAATCAGCCCCAGCATTTT.

The CDR3 reads CASSLGQVSSGANVLTF. The CDR3 nucleotides read TGTGCCAGCAGCCTCGGACAGGTTTCCTCTGGGGCCAACGTCCTGACTTTC. The rearrangement links TRBV7-3 to TRBJ2-6; 7 bases are shared with TRBD1. Losses at the gene ends were 5 bases for V and 0 bases for J; bases not matched to a gene: 7. Germline lookup yields CDR1 SGHTA and CDR2 FQGTGA. The CDR3 covers 17 residues.

V and J are TRBV19 and TRBJ1-5; possible D gene TRBD1, 5 bases. The CDR3 totals 14 residues. The V gene lost 6 bases and the J gene lost 0 bases, with 9 bases spanning the gap. The germline gives CDR1 LNHDA, CDR2 SQIVND (reference sequence). DNA for the CDR3: TGTGCCAGTAGCGACAGAAATAGCAATCAGCCCCAGCATTTT. This encodes CASSDRNSNQPQHF.

The chain combines TRBV6-5 with TRBJ1-6; 8 nucleotides match TRBD1. J gave up 9 bases and V 5 bases, and 6 bases lay outside the gene matches. This CDR3 comprises 14 residues. Germline V gives CDR1 MNHEY, CDR2 SVGAGI. The CDR3 is CASSLDRAASPLHF. The CDR3 DNA reads as TGTGCCAGCAGTCTGGACAGGGCCGCTTCACCCCTCCACTTT.

The gene calls are TRBV7-2 and TRBJ1-3, with D hard to call. The germline CDR1 and CDR2 sequences are SGHTA and FQGNSA. The CDR3 sequence is 16 residues long. Deletions cut 2 bases from V and 0 bases from J, with 11 bases between. The CDR3 loop is CASSLSGAGSGNTIYF. CDR3 bases: TGTGCCAGCAGCTTATCGGGTGCCGGCTCTGGAAACACCATATATTTT.

The rearrangement links TRBV7-3 to TRBJ2-3, with TRBD2 matching over 8 bases. CDR3 length: 14 amino acids. The germline V gene encodes CDR1 SGHTA and CDR2 FQGTGA. Losses at the gene ends were 5 bases for V and 4 bases for J; bases not matched to a gene: 5. The CDR3 sequence: CASSLSGIADTQYF. The DNA of the CDR3 is TGTGCCAGCAGCCTTAGCGGGATAGCAGATACGCAGTATTTT.

The CDR3 DNA is TGTGCCAGCTCATTGTCCGGGACACAAAATCAGCCCCAGCATTTT. Residues: CASSLSGTQNQPQHF. The rearrangement links TRBV18 to TRBJ1-5; D is perhaps TRBD1 (6 bases). This CDR3 contains 15 residues. Germline CDR1 and CDR2: KGHSH and LQKENI. V lost 5 bases to trimming and J lost 4 bases, with 15 bases between them. Combining the CDR3 with reference TRBV18 and TRBJ1-5 gives the whole variable domain NAGVMQNPRHLVRRRGQEARLRCSPMKGHSHVYWYRQLPEEGLKFMVYLQKENIIDESGMPKERFSAEFPKEGPSILRIQQVVRGDSAAYFCASSLSGTQNQPQHFGDGTRLSIL.

The chain has TRBV19 and TRBJ1-2; 7 bases match TRBD1. Germline CDR1 reads LNHDA; CDR2 reads SQIVND (reference sequence). The V segment lost 3 bases and the J segment 5 bases; nucleotides outside the gene matches: 9. The CDR3 is made up of 15 amino acids. The CDR3 protein is CASSIGQTGRYGYTF. The CDR3 nucleotides are TGTGCCAGTAGTATCGGCCAGACAGGGAGGTATGGCTACACCTTC. The full variable domain, rest sourced from reference TRBV19 and TRBJ1-2, is DGGITQSPKYLFRKEGQNVTLSCEQNLNHDAMYWYRQDPGQGLRLIYYSQIVNDFQKGDIAEGYSVSREKKESFPLTVTSAQKNPTAFYLCASSIGQTGRYGYTFGSGTRLTVV.

J is TRBJ2-1 and V is TRBV19, with 14 bases that match TRBD2. This CDR3 is built from 18 residues. The germline V gene has CDR1 LNHDA and CDR2 SQIVND (reference sequence). Trimming removed 0 bases from V and 4 bases from J; junction bases left unmatched: 5. CDR3 in DNA: TGTGCCAGTAGTATAGAGGGGGGACTAGCGGGAGTTTACAATGAGCAGTTCTTC. This codes for CASSIEGGLAGVYNEQFF.

The chain employs TRBV28 and TRBJ2-7; a possible D gene is TRBD1 (6 bases). V was trimmed by 5 bases and J by 6 bases, leaving 17 bases between them. Germline V gives CDR1 MDHEN, CDR2 SYDVKM. The CDR3 extends over 14 amino acids. The CDR3 DNA reads as TGTGCCAGCAGTGCGCCCCAGGGGACGCGCGAGCAGTACTTC. It specifies CASSAPQGTREQYF. Drawing the rest from reference TRBV28 and TRBJ2-7, the complete variable domain is DVKVTQSSRYLVKRTGEKVFLECVQDMDHENMFWYRQDPGLGLRLIYFSYDVKMKEKGDIPEGYSVSREKKERFSLILESASTNQTSMYLCASSAPQGTREQYFGPGTRLTVT.